This TCR beta chain originates from a study of CD8 T cells in ankylosing spondylitis. A quantitative 5'-RACE method, one with molecular barcodes, was used to make TCR beta libraries. TCRdb ran MiXCR on the 5' RACE reads and lists one entry per CDR3 protein. The table shows more than 600,000 distinct CDR3 sequences, with 19% occurring only once. The CDR3 runs 14 residues. Germline V CDR1 and CDR2: DFQATT, SNEGSKA (reference sequence). V was clipped by 6 bases and J by 2 bases, with 13 bases between them. Regarding the study as a whole: Within ankylosing spondylitis blood, a TCR beta motif made up of eight or nine highly homologous variants appeared to be characteristic.

On this clonotype: Antigen specificity is unknown.

The specimen sequenced was blood, either unsorted or a sorted T cell fraction (not recorded which). This sequence was found in a male donor with ankylosing spondylitis. This chain joins TRBV20-1 and TRBJ1-4, with D maybe TRBD1 (5 bases). The CDR3 bases are TGCAGTGCGCCAGACAGTCGGACTAATGAAAAACTGTTTTTT. It translates to CSAPDSRTNEKLFF.